Following are 27 T cell receptor beta chains from one sample sequenced in a study of CD8+ T cells in alopecia areata. RNA extraction and reverse transcription yielded cDNA as sequencing template. Profiled with immunoSEQ multiplex PCR; TCRdb holds only in-frame clones, not every one. The data contain about 210,000 clones, approximately 47% of them seen just once; the ten biggest clones take up over 2.5%. Treatment here: oral pan-JAK inhibitor, 5-10 mg twice daily. The sequenced sample was CD4+ T cells sorted from blood, obtained at approximately week 37, from a patient treated with tofacitinib. Receptor source: a human donor with alopecia areata.

The count of this clone is one. The chain combines TRBV4-1 with TRBJ2-5; possibly TRBD2 for D (6 bases). Trimming removed 8 bases from V and 4 bases from J, with 14 bases in between. Germline CDR1 MGHRA, CDR2 YSYEKL. This CDR3 is 13 amino acids long. The CDR3: CASAPPGGETQYF. The CDR3, as DNA: TGCGCCAGCGCGCCTCCCGGGGGAGAGACCCAGTACTTC.

The chain couples TRBV7-8 to TRBJ2-7; D uncertain. The germline V gene has CDR1 SGHVS and CDR2 FQNEAQ. The length of the CDR3 is 11 residues. The germline V and J ends were trimmed by 4 bases and 7 bases, with 8 bases remaining between them. This CDR3 reads CASSSLWEQYF. CDR3 sequence (DNA): TGTGCCAGCAGCTCCCTGTGGGAGCAGTACTTC. Full variable domain (rest looked up from reference TRBV7-8 and TRBJ2-7): GAGVSQSPRYKVAKRGQDVALRCDPISGHVSLFWYQQALGQGPEFLTYFQNEAQLDKSGLPSDRFFAERPEGSVSTLKIQRTQQEDSAVYLCASSSLWEQYFGPGTRLTVT.

V usage is TRBV6-5 and J usage is TRBJ2-3, with D unresolved. Germline V gene data show CDR1 as MNHEY and CDR2 as SVGAGI. The CDR3 has 13 residues. V lost 0 bases and J 4 bases, leaving 5 bases between the germline ends. The CDR3 DNA is TGTGCCAGCAGTTACTCGTACGCAGATACGCAGTATTTT. Its protein is CASSYSYADTQYF.

The gene calls are TRBV20-1 and TRBJ2-1, with D uncertain. The CDR3 runs 11 residues. Germline CDR1 reads DFQATT; CDR2 reads SNEGSKA (reference sequence). V dropped 5 bases and J dropped 9 bases, with 11 bases sitting between them. The CDR3 DNA reads TGCAGTGCTGTTGAGCACGCTGAGCAGTTCTTC. Translating it yields CSAVEHAEQFF.

The chain couples TRBV29-1 to TRBJ2-1, with 7 bases that match TRBD2. This CDR3 has 13 amino acids. The germline V gene has CDR1 SQVTM and CDR2 ANQGSEA. Germline trimming cut 3 bases from V and 8 bases from J; bases unmatched to any gene: 7. CDR3 amino acids: CSVEIGLADEQFF. CDR3 DNA sequence: TGCAGCGTTGAGATTGGCCTAGCGGATGAGCAGTTCTTC.

The J gene is TRBJ1-1, the V gene TRBV30; D not certain. V was clipped by 2 bases and J by 4 bases, with 11 bases between them. There are 13 residues in the CDR3. Germline loops: CDR1 GTSNPN, CDR2 SVGIG (reference sequence). CDR3 in DNA: TGTGCCTGGAGTAAAGGGTGGGGCACTGAAGCTTTCTTT. Residues: CAWSKGWGTEAFF.

The CDR3 sequence is CASSDHRGYSGNTIYF. In DNA, the CDR3 is TGTGCCAGCAGTGATCATCGAGGTTACTCTGGAAACACCATATATTTT. The chain joins TRBV25-1 to TRBJ1-3; D gene ambiguous. This CDR3 is built from 16 residues. Trimming removed 3 bases at V and 0 bases at J, with 12 bases between. Germline CDR1 reads MGHDK; CDR2 reads SYGVNS.

The chain combines TRBV27 with TRBJ2-2; D not resolved. The CDR3 sequence is 11 residues long. Germline V gene data show CDR1 as MNHEY and CDR2 as SMNVEV (reference sequence). With 6 bases removed from V and 7 bases from J, the gap between germline ends came to 6 bases. CDR3 loop: CASSMGGELFF. The CDR3 region has the DNA TGTGCCAGCAGCATGGGCGGGGAGCTGTTTTTT.

This clone was seen a few times. The J gene is TRBJ2-3, the V gene TRBV14; D gene uncertain. CDR3 size: 15 residues. CDR1 is SGHDN and CDR2 is FVKESK in the germline V gene. V lost 6 bases to trimming and J lost 5 bases, with 18 bases between them. The CDR3 DNA is TGTGCCAGCAGTGCGGACGGCCTGCTAGGAGATACGCAGTATTTT. It codes for CASSADGLLGDTQYF.

This clone was found a few times. The V and J genes are TRBV23-1 and TRBJ2-5; no reliable D call. Being an ORF, TRBV23-1 has a function that is uncertain. Trimming pared 8 bases from V and 1 base from J, leaving 20 bases between. The CDR3 has 16 amino acids. CDR3 bases: TGCGCCAGCCCCCAGCGTGACATACCCCCCCAAGAGACCCAGTACTTC. Translated: CASPQRDIPPQETQYF.

J is TRBJ1-5 and V is TRBV4-1; TRBD1 aligns across 9 bases. CDR3 length: 14 residues. CDR1 is MGHRA, CDR2 YSYEKL, per germline. V lost 5 bases and J lost 5; bases outside the gene matches: 4. The CDR3 is CASSSTGGDQPQHF. In DNA, the CDR3 is TGCGCCAGCAGCTCGACAGGGGGAGATCAGCCCCAGCATTTT.

This chain links TRBV9 with TRBJ2-2, with a possible D match to TRBD2 (6 bases). Trimming pared 4 bases from V and 2 bases from J, leaving 15 bases between. The germline V gene encodes CDR1 SGDLS and CDR2 YYNGEE. The CDR3 extends over 16 amino acids. Here the CDR3 DNA reads TGTGCCAGCAGCCCTCGGGAGAATGGTAACACCGGGGAGCTGTTTTTT. The encoded protein is CASSPRENGNTGELFF.

This clone was seen a handful of times. The chain recombines TRBV28 with TRBJ2-7; D is unclear. The germline V gene has CDR1 MDHEN and CDR2 SYDVKM. Trimming removed 8 bases at V and 0 bases at J, with 14 bases between. The CDR3 has 14 residues. The CDR3 sequence: CASQQHSSSYEQYF. The CDR3 DNA follows: TGTGCCAGCCAGCAGCACAGCAGCTCCTACGAGCAGTACTTC.

This clone was seen a handful of times. The chain carries TRBV4-1 and TRBJ2-7, with a weak D call TRBD1 (5 bases). Deletions cut 1 base from V and 5 bases from J, with 9 bases between. Germline-derived CDR1 and CDR2 are MGHRA and YSYEKL. This CDR3 is 13 amino acids long. CDR3 region: CASSQGGADEQYF. The CDR3 DNA reads as TGCGCCAGCAGCCAAGGGGGCGCGGACGAGCAGTACTTC.

The chain uses TRBV9 and TRBJ1-1, with a weak D call TRBD1 (6 bases). The V gene lost 0 bases and the J gene lost 4 bases, with 10 bases spanning the gap. Germline CDR1 SGDLS, CDR2 YYNGEE. The length of the CDR3 is 14 residues. The CDR3 DNA sequence: TGTGCCAGCAGCGTAGTTTTGGGGGCCACTGAAGCTTTCTTT. Translating it yields CASSVVLGATEAFF.

The chain employs TRBV5-4 and TRBJ2-4; no definite D call. The V gene's germline CDR1 is SGHNT and CDR2 YYREEE (reference sequence). Trimming removed 4 bases from V and 0 bases from J, with 11 bases in between. CDR3 size: 15 residues. The CDR3 sequence: CASSQDWLAKNIQYF. Written as DNA, the CDR3 is TGTGCCAGCAGCCAAGACTGGTTAGCCAAAAACATTCAGTACTTC.

The chain links TRBV5-5 to TRBJ1-2; D might be TRBD1 (5 bases). V lost 4 bases and J lost 4, with 17 bases in between. The CDR3 sequence is 15 residues long. The germline gives CDR1 SGHKS, CDR2 YYEKEE (reference sequence). CDR3 in amino acids: CASSLGDSRTYGYTF. In DNA form, the CDR3 reads TGTGCCAGCAGCCTTGGGGACTCCAGGACCTATGGCTACACCTTC. Looking up the rest from reference TRBV5-5 and TRBJ1-2 gives the full variable domain: DAGVTQSPTHLIKTRGQQVTLRCSPISGHKSVSWYQQVLGQGPQFIFQYYEKEERGRGNFPDRFSARQFPNYSSELNVNALLLGDSALYLCASSLGDSRTYGYTFGSGTRLTVV.

V is TRBV7-2 and J is TRBJ1-1, with D tentatively TRBD1 (6 bases). V lost 5 bases and J lost 0, with 10 bases in between. CDR1 and CDR2 from the germline V gene are SGHTA and FQGNSA. The CDR3 runs to 14 residues. In DNA form, the CDR3 reads TGTGCCAGCAGCCAAACAGGGATGAACACTGAAGCTTTCTTT. Translating it yields CASSQTGMNTEAFF.

This clone was counted a single time. The rearrangement links TRBV19 to TRBJ1-2, with 8 bases lining up with TRBD1. V lost 7 bases, J lost 4 bases, and 5 bases stayed unmatched. CDR1 is LNHDA, CDR2 SQIVND, per germline (reference sequence). The CDR3 extends over 13 amino acids. Here the CDR3 reads CASKDQGAYGYTF. CDR3 nucleotide sequence: TGTGCCAGTAAAGACCAGGGGGCCTATGGCTACACCTTC.

The chain joins TRBV30 to TRBJ2-1; D is unclear. Per the germline V gene, CDR1 is GTSNPN and CDR2 is SVGIG (reference sequence). The CDR3 loop spans 12 amino acids. V was pared by 5 bases and J by 0 bases, with 5 bases between. DNA of the CDR3: TGTGCCTGGGCGGACTCCTACAATGAGCAGTTCTTC. It specifies CAWADSYNEQFF.

This rearrangement joins TRBV5-4 to TRBJ2-2, with D tentatively TRBD2 (6 bases). This CDR3 is built from 16 residues. The V gene's germline CDR1 is SGHNT and CDR2 YYREEE (reference sequence). V gave up 7 bases and J gave up 7 bases, with 23 bases separating them. CDR3 region: CASAIGGGLLSGELFF. In nucleotides, the CDR3 is TGTGCCAGCGCGATCGGGGGTGGACTGCTTAGCGGGGAGCTGTTTTTT.

Remarks on this clone: A read error may account for a junction end that differs from germline. The V call is TRBV7-8, the J call TRBJ2-1; D is undetermined. The CDR3 has 15 residues. Germline CDR1 is SGHVS and CDR2 is FQNEAQ. The CDR3 reads CASVRSPDSHNEQFF. The CDR3, as DNA: TGTGCCAGCGTAAGGAGTCCCGACTCCCACAATGAGCAGTTCTTC.

This clone occurred once. This chain joins TRBV29-1 and TRBJ2-5; the match to TRBD2 covers 9 bases. Germline trimming cut 6 bases from V and 5 bases from J; bases unmatched to any gene: 10. The germline gives CDR1 SQVTM, CDR2 ANQGSEA. The CDR3 covers 14 residues. The CDR3 reads CSVRASGTVETQYF. As DNA, the CDR3 is TGCAGCGTGAGGGCTAGCGGGACTGTTGAGACCCAGTACTTC.

V is TRBV29-1 and J is TRBJ1-4, with 8 bases lining up with TRBD1. The germline gives CDR1 SQVTM, CDR2 ANQGSEA. The CDR3 runs to 12 residues. V lost 6 bases and J lost 7; bases outside the gene matches: 4. The CDR3 region has the DNA TGCAGCGTGGGGACAGGCCGTGAAAAACTGTTTTTT. It translates to CSVGTGREKLFF. Together with reference TRBV29-1 and TRBJ1-4, the CDR3 gives the full variable domain: SAVISQKPSRDICQRGTSLTIQCQVDSQVTMMFWYRQQPGQSLTLIATANQGSEATYESGFVIDKFPISRPNLTFSTLTVSNMSPEDSSIYLCSVGTGREKLFFGSGTQLSVL.

At least ten counts were recorded for this clone. The chain employs TRBV6-1 and TRBJ1-2; D gene uncertain. Trimming removed 2 bases at V and 8 bases at J, with 15 bases between. Germline loops: CDR1 MNHNS, CDR2 SASEGT. The CDR3 is 14 amino acids. In DNA form, the CDR3 reads TGTGCCAGCAGTGAAAATCCCCTCGCCTCGGGCTACACCTTC. Its translation: CASSENPLASGYTF.

The J gene is TRBJ2-6, the V gene TRBV29-1, with unresolved D. From germline, CDR1 is SQVTM and CDR2 ANQGSEA. The V gene lost 7 bases and the J gene lost 4 bases, with 11 bases spanning the gap. The CDR3 loop spans 13 amino acids. As DNA, the CDR3 is TGCAGCGCAGCCTTATCCGGGGCCAACGTCCTGACTTTC. Its protein is CSAALSGANVLTF.

The genes are TRBV2 and TRBJ1-2; D gene uncertain. From germline, CDR1 is SNHLY and CDR2 FYNNEI. Deletions cut 4 bases from V and 8 bases from J, with 20 bases between. The CDR3 totals 15 residues. The CDR3 spells CASSVQRTATSGYTF. The CDR3, as DNA: TGTGCCAGCAGTGTCCAAAGGACCGCGACGTCAGGCTACACCTTC.